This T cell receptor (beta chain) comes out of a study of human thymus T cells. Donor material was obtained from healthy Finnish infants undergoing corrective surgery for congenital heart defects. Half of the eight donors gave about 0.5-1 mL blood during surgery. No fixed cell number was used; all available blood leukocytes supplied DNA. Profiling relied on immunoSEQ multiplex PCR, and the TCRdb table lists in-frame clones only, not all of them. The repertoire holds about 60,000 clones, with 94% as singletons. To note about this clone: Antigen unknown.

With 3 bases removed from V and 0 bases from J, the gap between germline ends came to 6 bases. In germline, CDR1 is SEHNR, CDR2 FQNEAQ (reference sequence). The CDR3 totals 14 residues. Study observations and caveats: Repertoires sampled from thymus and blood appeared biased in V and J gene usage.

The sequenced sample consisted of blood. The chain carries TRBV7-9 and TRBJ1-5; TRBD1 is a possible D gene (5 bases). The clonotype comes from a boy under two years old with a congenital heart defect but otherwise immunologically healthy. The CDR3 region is CASSLTDSNQPQHF. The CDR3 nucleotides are TGTGCCAGCAGCTTGACAGATAGCAATCAGCCCCAGCATTTT.